This T cell receptor beta chain is drawn from a study of blood T cell repertoires in COVID-19. Study information: Samples of COVID-19 (acute and convalescent) were obtained from the United States, Italy and Spain. From T cells, B-cell-depleted T cells, or PBMCs came the material, which was cDNA or gDNA.

Original methodology: Amplified reference gene primers provided the basis for estimating nucleated cell counts. Data came from immunoSEQ multiplex PCR; TCRdb stores just in-frame clones and leaves some out. That table gives V, J and clone size, and the DNA gave D and trimming. The sample shows 150,000 to 200,000 clones, approximately 83% of them seen only once. This CDR3 has 13 residues. V lost 6 bases and J lost 8; bases outside the gene matches: 8. Germline values: CDR1 SGHTA, CDR2 FQGTGA. The chain has TRBV7-3 and TRBJ1-2, with 8 bases fitting TRBD1. The sequence was collected from a man in his fifties with active or convalescent COVID-19. The sequencing input was peripheral blood. The CDR3 loop is CASSQGQGGGYTF. DNA of the CDR3: TGTGCCAGCAGTCAAGGACAGGGAGGCGGCTACACCTTC. Complete variable domain (other parts from reference TRBV7-3 and TRBJ1-2): GAGVSQTPSNKVTEKGKYVELRCDPISGHTALYWYRQSLGQGPEFLIYFQGTGAADDSGLPNDRFFAVRPEGSVSTLKIQRTERGDSAVYLCASSQGQGGGYTFGSGTRLTVV.